The sequence of this T cell receptor (beta chain) was determined in a study of long-term antiretroviral therapy in people with HIV. Findings and limits, study-wide: Post-ART diversity increased but stayed below transplant donor controls. Blood draws took place between the mid-2000s and the late 2010s and possibly involved older ART regimens.

Sequencing relied on immunoSEQ assay v3.0, run at survey level. This table comes from immunoSEQ multiplex PCR, and its TCRdb copy is limited to in-frame clones, with some not included. Among 25,000 to 35,000 clones listed, approximately 94% were seen once. A word on this clone: Its antigen is unknown.

Every participant with HIV received treatment in the United States. Cryopreserved PBMC samples of roughly 0.85-10 million cells were used for DNA extraction. Looked up from germline, CDR1 is SGHNT and CDR2 is YENEEA. There are 15 residues in the CDR3. V lost 0 bases, J lost 2 bases, and 1 base stayed unmatched. This material consisted of unsorted PBMCs, taken 7.3 to 7.5 years after starting antiretroviral therapy. The sequence came from a man aged 50-60 years with HIV. The rearrangement joins TRBV11-3 to TRBJ2-7, with 10 bases aligning to TRBD1. Here the CDR3 reads CASSLEGQGPYEQYF. The CDR3 DNA follows: TGTGCCAGCAGCTTAGAGGGACAGGGGCCCTACGAGCAGTACTTC.